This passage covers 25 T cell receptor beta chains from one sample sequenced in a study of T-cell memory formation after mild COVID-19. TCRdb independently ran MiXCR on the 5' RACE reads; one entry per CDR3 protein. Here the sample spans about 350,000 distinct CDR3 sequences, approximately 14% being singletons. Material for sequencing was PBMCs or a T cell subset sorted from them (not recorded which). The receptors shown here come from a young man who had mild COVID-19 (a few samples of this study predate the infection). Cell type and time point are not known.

CDR3 sequence reads: CSARVSASVRETQYF. CDR3 coding DNA: TGCAGTGCTAGAGTGTCGGCTAGCGTACGGGAGACCCAGTACTTC. The gene calls are TRBV20-1 and TRBJ2-5, with D maybe TRBD2 (6 bases). The CDR3 runs 15 residues. Germline CDR1 and CDR2: DFQATT and SNEGSKA (reference sequence). The germline V and J ends were trimmed by 1 base and 5 bases, with 17 bases remaining between them.

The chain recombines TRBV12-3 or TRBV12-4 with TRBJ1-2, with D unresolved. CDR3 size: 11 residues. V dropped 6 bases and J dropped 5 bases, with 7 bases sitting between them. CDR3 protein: CASRWEYGYTF. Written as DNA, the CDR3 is TGTGCCAGCAGATGGGAGTATGGCTACACCTTC.

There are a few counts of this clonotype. CDR3 DNA sequence: TGTGCCAGCAGCAGGGGGGGGCAGCCTCGGGAGCAGTTCTTC. This translates into CASSRGGQPREQFF. The chain has TRBV7-9 and TRBJ2-1, with a tentative D call TRBD2 (7 bases). V gave up 5 bases and J gave up 10 bases, with 18 bases separating them. Germline assignment: CDR1 SEHNR and CDR2 FQNEAQ (reference sequence). The length of the CDR3 is 14 residues. The entire variable domain, with the rest obtained from reference TRBV7-9 and TRBJ2-1, is as follows: DTGVSQNPRHKITKRGQNVTFRCDPISEHNRLYWYRQTLGQGPEFLTYFQNEAQLEKSRLLSDRFSAERPKGSFSTLEIQRTEQGDSAMYLCASSRGGQPREQFFGPGTRLTVL.

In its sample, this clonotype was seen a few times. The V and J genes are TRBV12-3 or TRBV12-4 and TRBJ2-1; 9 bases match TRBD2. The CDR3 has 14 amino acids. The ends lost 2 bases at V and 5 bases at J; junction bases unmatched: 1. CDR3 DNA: TGTGCCAGCAGTTTAATAGCGGGGGACAATGAGCAGTTCTTC. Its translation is CASSLIAGDNEQFF.

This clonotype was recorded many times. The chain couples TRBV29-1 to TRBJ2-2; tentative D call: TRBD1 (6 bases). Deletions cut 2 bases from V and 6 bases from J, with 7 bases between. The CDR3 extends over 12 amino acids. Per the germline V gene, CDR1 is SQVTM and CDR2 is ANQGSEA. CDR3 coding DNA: TGCAGCGTTGAAAAGGGGGCCGGGGAGCTGTTTTTT. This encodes CSVEKGAGELFF.

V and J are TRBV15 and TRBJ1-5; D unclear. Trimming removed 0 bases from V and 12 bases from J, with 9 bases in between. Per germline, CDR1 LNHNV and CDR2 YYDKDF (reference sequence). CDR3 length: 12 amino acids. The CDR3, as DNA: TGTGCCACCAGCAGAGATTCGGGCAACCAGCATTTT. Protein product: CATSRDSGNQHF.

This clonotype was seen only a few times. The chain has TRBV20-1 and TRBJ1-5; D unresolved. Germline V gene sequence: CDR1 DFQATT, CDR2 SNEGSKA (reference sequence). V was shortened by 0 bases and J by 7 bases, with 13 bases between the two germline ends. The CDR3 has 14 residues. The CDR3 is CSARDISSGQPQHF. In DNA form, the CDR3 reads TGCAGTGCTAGAGATATTTCATCGGGGCAGCCCCAGCATTTT.

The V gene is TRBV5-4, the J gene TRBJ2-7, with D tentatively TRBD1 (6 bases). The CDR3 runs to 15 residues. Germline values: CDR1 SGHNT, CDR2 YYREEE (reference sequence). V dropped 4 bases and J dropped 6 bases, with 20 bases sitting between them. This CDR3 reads CASSNKQGPQREQYV. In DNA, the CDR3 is TGTGCCAGCAGCAATAAACAGGGTCCCCAGCGCGAGCAGTACGTC.

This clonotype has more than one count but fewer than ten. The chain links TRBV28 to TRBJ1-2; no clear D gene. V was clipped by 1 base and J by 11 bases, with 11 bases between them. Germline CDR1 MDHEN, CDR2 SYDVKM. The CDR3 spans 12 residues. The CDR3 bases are TGTGCCAGCAGTTTATTCGGTACCCGGTACACCTTC. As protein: CASSLFGTRYTF.

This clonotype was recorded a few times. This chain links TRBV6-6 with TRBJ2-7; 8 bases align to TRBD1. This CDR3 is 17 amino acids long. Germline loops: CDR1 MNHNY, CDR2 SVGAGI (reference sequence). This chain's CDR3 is CASSSNPPGQVVYGQYV. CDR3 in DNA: TGTGCCAGCAGTTCCAATCCGCCGGGACAGGTTGTCTACGGGCAGTACGTC.

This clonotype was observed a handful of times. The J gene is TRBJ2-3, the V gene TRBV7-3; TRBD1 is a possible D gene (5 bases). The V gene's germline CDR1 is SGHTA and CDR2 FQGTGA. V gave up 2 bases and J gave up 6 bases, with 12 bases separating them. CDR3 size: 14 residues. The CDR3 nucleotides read TGTGCCAGCAGCTTATTAGGGGTCATGGATACGCAGTATTTT. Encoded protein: CASSLLGVMDTQYF.

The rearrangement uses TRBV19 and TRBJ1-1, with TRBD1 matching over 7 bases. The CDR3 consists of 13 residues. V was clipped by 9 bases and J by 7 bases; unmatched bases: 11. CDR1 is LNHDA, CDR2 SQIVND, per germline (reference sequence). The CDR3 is CARNPGGDSEAFF. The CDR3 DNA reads TGTGCCAGGAACCCCGGAGGGGACAGTGAAGCTTTCTTT.

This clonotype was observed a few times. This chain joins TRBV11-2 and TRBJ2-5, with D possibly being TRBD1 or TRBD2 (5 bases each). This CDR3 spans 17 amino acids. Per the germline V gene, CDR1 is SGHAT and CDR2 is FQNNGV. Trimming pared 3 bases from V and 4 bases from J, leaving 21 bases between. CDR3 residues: CASSLHPRGAIRETQYF. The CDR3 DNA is TGTGCCAGCAGCTTGCACCCAAGAGGGGCGATTAGAGAGACCCAGTACTTC.

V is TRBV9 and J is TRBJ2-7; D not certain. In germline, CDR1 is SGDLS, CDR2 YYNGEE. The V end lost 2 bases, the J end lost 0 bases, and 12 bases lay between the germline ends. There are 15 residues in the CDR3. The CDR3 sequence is CASSVGRPDSYEQYV. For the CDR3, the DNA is TGTGCCAGCAGCGTCGGGCGACCTGACTCCTACGAGCAGTACGTC.

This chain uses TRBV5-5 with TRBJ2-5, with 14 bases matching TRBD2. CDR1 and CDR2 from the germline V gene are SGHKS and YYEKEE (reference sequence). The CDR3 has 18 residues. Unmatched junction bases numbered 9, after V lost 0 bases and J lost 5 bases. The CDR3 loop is CASSLGTSGGSGLETQYF. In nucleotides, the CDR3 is TGTGCCAGCAGCTTGGGGACTAGCGGGGGGTCTGGGTTGGAGACCCAGTACTTC.

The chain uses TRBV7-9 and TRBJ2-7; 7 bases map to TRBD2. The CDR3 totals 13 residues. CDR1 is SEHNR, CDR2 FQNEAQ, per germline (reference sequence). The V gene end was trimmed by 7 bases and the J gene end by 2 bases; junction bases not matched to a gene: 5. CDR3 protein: CASKSGGTYEQYF. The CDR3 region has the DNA TGTGCCAGCAAATCCGGGGGGACCTACGAGCAGTACTTC.

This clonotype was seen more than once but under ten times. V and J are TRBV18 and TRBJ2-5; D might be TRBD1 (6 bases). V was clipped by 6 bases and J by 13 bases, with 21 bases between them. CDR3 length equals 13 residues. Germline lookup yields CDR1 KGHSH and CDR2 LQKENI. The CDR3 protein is CASSEQGSRDPYF. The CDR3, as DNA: TGTGCCAGCTCCGAACAGGGATCCCGAGATCCGTACTTC.

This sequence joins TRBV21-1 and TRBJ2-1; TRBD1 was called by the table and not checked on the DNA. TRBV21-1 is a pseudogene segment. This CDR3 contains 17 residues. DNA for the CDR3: TGTGCCAGCAGCAAAGTTGGCCCAAGGACAGGATACAATGAGCAGTTCTTC. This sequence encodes CASSKVGPRTGYNEQFF.

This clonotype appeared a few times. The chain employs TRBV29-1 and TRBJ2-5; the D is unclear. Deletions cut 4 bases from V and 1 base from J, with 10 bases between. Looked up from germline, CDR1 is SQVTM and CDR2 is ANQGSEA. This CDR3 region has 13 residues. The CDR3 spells CSVVRGIQETQYF. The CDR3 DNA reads TGCAGCGTTGTTCGCGGAATCCAAGAGACCCAGTACTTC.

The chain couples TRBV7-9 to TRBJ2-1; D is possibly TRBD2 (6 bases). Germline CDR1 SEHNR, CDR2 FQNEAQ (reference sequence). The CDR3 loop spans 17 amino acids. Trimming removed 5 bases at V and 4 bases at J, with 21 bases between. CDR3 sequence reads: CASSPPPRGGGYNEQFF. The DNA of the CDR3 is TGTGCCAGCAGCCCCCCCCCGAGGGGAGGAGGGTACAATGAGCAGTTCTTC.

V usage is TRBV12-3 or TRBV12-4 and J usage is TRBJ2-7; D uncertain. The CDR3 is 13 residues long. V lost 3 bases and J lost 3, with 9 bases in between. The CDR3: CASSLLDGYEQYF. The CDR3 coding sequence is TGTGCCAGCAGTTTGCTGGACGGCTACGAGCAGTACTTC.

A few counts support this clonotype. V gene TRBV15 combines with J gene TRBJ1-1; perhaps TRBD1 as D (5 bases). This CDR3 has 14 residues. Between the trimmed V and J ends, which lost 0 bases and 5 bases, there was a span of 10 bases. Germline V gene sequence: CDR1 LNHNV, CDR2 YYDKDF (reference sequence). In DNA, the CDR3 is TGTGCCACCAGCAGAGACAGGGAGGGGACTGAAGCTTTCTTT. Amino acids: CATSRDREGTEAFF.

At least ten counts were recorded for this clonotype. CDR3 in amino acids: CASRPETGINGELFF. The CDR3, as DNA: TGTGCCAGCAGACCTGAGACAGGGATAAACGGGGAGCTGTTTTTT. V usage is TRBV2 and J usage is TRBJ2-2; 7 bases line up with TRBD1. Trimming at V came to 6 bases and at J to 7 bases, leaving 11 bases not matched to a gene. The CDR3 is made up of 15 amino acids. Germline lookup yields CDR1 SNHLY and CDR2 FYNNEI.

DNA of the CDR3: TGTGCCAGCAGTCCTGCAAGTGAGCAGTTCTTC. Translating it yields CASSPASEQFF. V gene TRBV12-3 or TRBV12-4 combines with J gene TRBJ2-1; D is uncertain. Trimming left V 5 bases short and J 9 bases short, with 8 bases between. The length of the CDR3 is 11 residues.

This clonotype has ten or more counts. The CDR3 loop is CASSQGNEQYV. The CDR3 nucleotides read TGTGCCAGCAGCCAAGGGAACGAGCAGTACGTC. The chain joins TRBV16 to TRBJ2-7; D remains unclear. Trimming removed 2 bases from V and 5 bases from J, with 4 bases in between. The CDR3 is 11 residues long. Per the germline V gene, CDR1 is KGHSY and CDR2 is FQNENV.